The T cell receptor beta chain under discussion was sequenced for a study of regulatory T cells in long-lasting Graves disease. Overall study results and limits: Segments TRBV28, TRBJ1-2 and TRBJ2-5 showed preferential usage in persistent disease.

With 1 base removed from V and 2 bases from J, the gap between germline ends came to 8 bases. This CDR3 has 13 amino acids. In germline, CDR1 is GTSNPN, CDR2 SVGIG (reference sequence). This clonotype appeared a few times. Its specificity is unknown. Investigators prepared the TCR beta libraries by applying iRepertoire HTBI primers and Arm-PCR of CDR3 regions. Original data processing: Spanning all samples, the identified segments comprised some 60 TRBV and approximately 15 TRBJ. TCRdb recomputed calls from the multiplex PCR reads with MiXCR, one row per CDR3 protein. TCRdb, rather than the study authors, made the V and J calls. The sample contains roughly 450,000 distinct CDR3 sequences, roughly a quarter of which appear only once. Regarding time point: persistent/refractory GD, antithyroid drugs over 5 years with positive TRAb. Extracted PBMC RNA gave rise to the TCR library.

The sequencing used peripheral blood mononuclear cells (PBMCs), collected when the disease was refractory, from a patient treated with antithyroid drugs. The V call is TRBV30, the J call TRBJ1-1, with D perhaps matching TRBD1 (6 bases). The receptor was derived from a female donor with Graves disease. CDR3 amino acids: CAWSGQANTEAFF. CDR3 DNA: TGTGCCTGGAGTGGACAGGCTAACACTGAAGCTTTCTTT.